These 24 T cell receptor beta chains came from one sample sequenced in a study of blood T cell repertoires in COVID-19. Here immunoSEQ multiplex PCR was the method, and the copy in TCRdb shows in-frame clones only, minus some. The sample yields 120,000 to 150,000 clones, over 60% seen once. The source material was peripheral blood. The receptors derive from a man at least 80 years old with acute or convalescent COVID-19.

The chain combines TRBV12-3 or TRBV12-4 with TRBJ2-4; TRBD2 matches 8 bases. The CDR3 has 12 amino acids. Germline trimming cut 6 bases from V and 7 bases from J; bases unmatched to any gene: 2. This CDR3 is CASSRGGNIQYF. The CDR3 DNA reads TGTGCCAGCAGCCGGGGGGGGAACATTCAGTACTTC.

The chain joins TRBV3-1 (or the pseudogene TRBV3-2) to TRBJ1-1, with D unresolved. CDR1 and CDR2 (germline): LGHDT, YNNKEL (reference sequence). The germline V and J ends were trimmed by 0 bases and 1 base, with 6 bases remaining between them. The CDR3 spans 14 residues. DNA of the CDR3: TGTGCCAGCAGCCAAGACAGCGAGAACACTGAAGCTTTCTTT. It is translated as CASSQDSENTEAFF.

CDR3 sequence reads: CASSKRTVNNQPQHF. In DNA, the CDR3 is TGTGCCAGCAGCAAAAGGACAGTTAACAATCAGCCCCAGCATTTT. The rearrangement joins TRBV21-1 to TRBJ1-5; the table's D call, TRBD1, has no DNA check behind it. TRBV21-1 has pseudogene status. The CDR3 totals 15 residues.

This chain uses TRBV24-1 with TRBJ2-3; 8 bases align to TRBD1. Trimming at V came to 7 bases and at J to 1 base, leaving 9 bases not matched to a gene. The V gene's germline CDR1 is KGHDR and CDR2 SFDVKD. The CDR3 runs to 16 residues. The CDR3 DNA sequence: TGTGCCACCAGCATCCCACAGGGGGGAGGCACAGATACGCAGTATTTT. Translating gives CATSIPQGGGTDTQYF.

The V gene is TRBV6-5, the J gene TRBJ1-5; D ambiguous. The germline gives CDR1 MNHEY, CDR2 SVGAGI. The length of the CDR3 is 13 residues. Trimming took off 7 bases at V and 4 bases at J, with 11 bases between the two ends. CDR3 region: CASTVDLNQPQHF. In DNA form, the CDR3 reads TGTGCCAGCACCGTCGACTTAAATCAGCCCCAGCATTTT.

This clone was seen a handful of times. This rearrangement joins TRBV5-4 to TRBJ1-6; 9 bases line up with TRBD1. The ends lost 4 bases at V and 14 bases at J; junction bases unmatched: 13. This CDR3 region has 15 residues. The germline V gene encodes CDR1 SGHNT and CDR2 YYREEE (reference sequence). The CDR3 coding sequence is TGTGCCAGCAGCATAACAGGGGGCTTCTTGGGATCCCTCCACTTT. Translating gives CASSITGGFLGSLHF.

The gene calls are TRBV6-6 and TRBJ2-7; 7 nucleotides agree with TRBD1. J was trimmed by 3 bases and V by 8 bases; bases with no gene match: 13. The CDR3 is made up of 15 amino acids. Germline V gene lookup returns CDR1 MNHNY and CDR2 SVGAGI (reference sequence). This CDR3 reads CASDGRWAGGYEQYF. CDR3 coding DNA: TGTGCCAGCGATGGACGATGGGCAGGGGGCTACGAGCAGTACTTC.

The chain couples TRBV7-8 to TRBJ2-7; a possible D gene is TRBD2 (6 bases). Deletions cut 5 bases from V and 0 bases from J, with 20 bases between. The germline V gene has CDR1 SGHVS and CDR2 FQNEAQ. There are 17 residues in the CDR3. The CDR3 reads CASSPLNVAGSSYEQYF. CDR3 in DNA: TGTGCCAGCAGCCCTCTGAATGTTGCGGGGAGCTCCTACGAGCAGTACTTC.

The chain employs TRBV21-1 and TRBJ2-7; the table's D call TRBD2 went unverified against the DNA. TRBV21-1 is described as a pseudogene. The CDR3 has 14 residues. The CDR3 reads CASSPGRGAHEQYF. The CDR3 coding sequence is TGTGCCAGCAGTCCCGGGCGGGGTGCTCACGAGCAGTACTTC.

The genes are TRBV13 and TRBJ2-7; 11 bases are a match to TRBD2. J gave up 3 bases and V 2 bases, and 9 bases lay outside the gene matches. This CDR3 has 17 amino acids. CDR1 is PRHDT, CDR2 FYEKMQ, per germline (reference sequence). The CDR3 nucleotides read TGTGCCAGCAGCTTATTGGCTAGCGGGGGGATTTACTACGAGCAGTACTTC. Encoded protein: CASSLLASGGIYYEQYF.

This clone was counted a few times. The chain uses TRBV7-9 and TRBJ1-2; D gene unclear. The ends were cut back, 6 bases at V and 8 bases at J, with 13 bases in the middle. Per the germline V gene, CDR1 is SEHNR and CDR2 is FQNEAQ (reference sequence). This CDR3 is built from 12 residues. The DNA for the CDR3 is TGTGCCAGCAGTAATCGGGAGAAGGGCTACACCTTC. It codes for CASSNREKGYTF.

The J gene is TRBJ2-1, the V gene TRBV4-2; the D gene is possibly TRBD1 (6 bases). V lost 3 bases and J 8 bases, leaving 11 bases between the germline ends. This CDR3 is 13 amino acids long. Germline-derived CDR1 and CDR2 are LGHNA and YNFKEQ. The CDR3 nucleotides read TGTGCCAGCAGCCAGATGGGGGCGGATGAGCAGTTCTTC. This gives the protein CASSQMGADEQFF.

V is TRBV12-3 or TRBV12-4 and J is TRBJ2-5; D may be TRBD1 (5 bases). V lost 5 bases and J 7 bases, leaving 14 bases between the germline ends. CDR3 size: 13 residues. CDR3 nucleotide sequence: TGTGCCAGCAGTCAACTACGCCAGGGGACCCAGTACTTC. This translates into CASSQLRQGTQYF.

The CDR3 DNA reads TGTGCCAGCTCACCTCGACAGGGTTGGGGTGAGACCCAGTACTTC. This translates into CASSPRQGWGETQYF. This chain uses TRBV18 with TRBJ2-5; 7 bases line up with TRBD1. Germline-derived CDR1 and CDR2 are KGHSH and LQKENI. After removal of 3 bases from V and 5 bases from J, the junction contained 9 bases not matched to a gene. This CDR3 comprises 15 residues.

The chain uses TRBV10-3 and TRBJ1-2, with 7 bases that match TRBD1. Germline assignment: CDR1 ENHRY and CDR2 SYGVKD. The V and J ends lost 5 bases and 4 bases, in that order; junction bases with no gene match: 4. The CDR3 is 13 amino acids. The CDR3 spells CAISPGQLYGYTF. CDR3 bases: TGTGCCATCAGTCCGGGACAGCTCTATGGCTACACCTTC.

This clone has a single count. The chain couples TRBV7-8 to TRBJ1-6; the D gene is possibly TRBD1 (6 bases). The CDR3 length is 14 residues. Germline V gene sequence: CDR1 SGHVS, CDR2 FQNEAQ. The V gene lost 8 bases and the J gene lost 10 bases, with 18 bases spanning the gap. CDR3 protein: CASLGGGGGSPLHF. CDR3 in DNA: TGTGCCAGCCTGGGCGGGGGCGGCGGATCACCCCTCCACTTT.

This clone was seen once. This rearrangement joins TRBV9 to TRBJ2-2; 8 nucleotides match TRBD2. Germline CDR1 is SGDLS and CDR2 is YYNGEE. The CDR3 is 17 residues long. V shed 0 bases, J shed 1 base, and the junction held 5 bases outside the gene matches. The CDR3 sequence is CASSVGGGRKNTGELFF. The CDR3 DNA reads as TGTGCCAGCAGCGTAGGCGGGGGGCGGAAGAACACCGGGGAGCTGTTTTTT.

The genes are TRBV18 and TRBJ2-2; D ambiguous. The germline V and J ends were trimmed by 1 base and 0 bases, with 12 bases remaining between them. Germline V CDR1 and CDR2: KGHSH, LQKENI. The CDR3 runs 17 residues. The CDR3 spells CASSPRLISANTGELFF. CDR3 in DNA: TGTGCCAGCTCACCACGGCTTATTTCCGCGAACACCGGGGAGCTGTTTTTT.

The J gene is TRBJ1-4, the V gene TRBV7-2; 9 positions agree with TRBD1. CDR3 length: 14 residues. CDR1 is SGHTA and CDR2 is FQGNSA in the germline V gene. V was clipped by 5 bases and J by 7 bases; unmatched bases: 5. CDR3: CASSLGTGLEKLFF. The CDR3 DNA reads TGTGCCAGCAGCCTCGGGACAGGGCTTGAAAAACTGTTTTTT.

Only one count was recorded for this clone. The V and J genes are TRBV5-1 and TRBJ2-3, with 12 bases matching TRBD2. The CDR3 loop spans 17 amino acids. The junction had 12 bases not matched to a gene; V was cut back by 5 bases and J by 5 bases. Germline CDR1 reads SGHRS; CDR2 reads YFSETQ. CDR3 sequence: CASSLTASGGALDTQYF. CDR3 DNA sequence: TGCGCCAGCAGTTTAACCGCTAGCGGGGGGGCCTTAGATACGCAGTATTTT. Based on the CDR3 plus reference TRBV5-1 and TRBJ2-3, the full variable domain is KAGVTQTPRYLIKTRGQQVTLSCSPISGHRSVSWYQQTPGQGLQFLFEYFSETQRNKGNFPGRFSGRQFSNSRSEMNVSTLELGDSALYLCASSLTASGGALDTQYFGPGTRLTVL.

V gene TRBV5-1 combines with J gene TRBJ1-4, with D perhaps matching TRBD1 (6 bases). CDR1 SGHRS and CDR2 YFSETQ come from the germline V gene. CDR3 size: 15 residues. Trimming stripped 7 bases from V and 0 bases from J, with 13 bases between. Written as DNA, the CDR3 is TGCGCCAGCTCATCAGGGGATGCAACTAATGAAAAACTGTTTTTT. This sequence encodes CASSSGDATNEKLFF.

The V call is TRBV30, the J call TRBJ1-6; D unresolved. The length of the CDR3 is 13 residues. With 4 bases removed from V and 5 bases from J, the gap between germline ends came to 9 bases. Per germline, CDR1 GTSNPN and CDR2 SVGIG (reference sequence). CDR3 amino acids: CAWKRQNNSPLHF. The CDR3 region has the DNA TGTGCCTGGAAAAGACAAAATAATTCACCCCTCCACTTT.

The chain employs TRBV28 and TRBJ2-2; D is unresolved. CDR1 and CDR2 from the germline V gene are MDHEN and SYDVKM. CDR3 length: 15 amino acids. Trimming left V 3 bases short and J 5 bases short, with 13 bases between. CDR3 loop: CASSFRYPWTGELFF. The DNA of the CDR3 is TGTGCCAGCAGTTTCCGGTACCCCTGGACCGGGGAGCTGTTTTTT.

This chain uses TRBV28 with TRBJ1-2, with D tentatively TRBD1 (6 bases). CDR1 is MDHEN, CDR2 SYDVKM, per germline. Trimming shortened V by 4 bases and J by 4 bases, and 16 bases separated the two germline ends. This CDR3 spans 15 amino acids. CDR3 nucleotides: TGTGCCAGCAGTTCTATAGGAACAGGGAGCTATGGCTACACCTTC. Its translation: CASSSIGTGSYGYTF.